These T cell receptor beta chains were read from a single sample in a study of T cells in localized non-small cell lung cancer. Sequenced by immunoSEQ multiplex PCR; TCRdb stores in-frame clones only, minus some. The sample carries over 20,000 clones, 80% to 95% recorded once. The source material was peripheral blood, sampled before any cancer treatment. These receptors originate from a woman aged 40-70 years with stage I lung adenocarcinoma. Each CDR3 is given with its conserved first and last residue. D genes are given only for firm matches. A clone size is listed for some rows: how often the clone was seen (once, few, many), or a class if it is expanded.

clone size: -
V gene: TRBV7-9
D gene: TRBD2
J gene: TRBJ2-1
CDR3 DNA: TGTGCCAGCAGCTTAGCGTCGGGAGGGGTACTAGCGGAGGAGCAGTTCTTC
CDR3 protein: CASSLASGGVLAEEQFF

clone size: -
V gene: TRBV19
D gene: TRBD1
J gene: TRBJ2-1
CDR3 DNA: TGTGCCAGTACTCCCTCCGGGACAGGGTTTTACAATGAGCAGTTCTTC
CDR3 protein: CASTPSGTGFYNEQFF

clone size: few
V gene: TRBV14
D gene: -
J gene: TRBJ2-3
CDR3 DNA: TGTGCCAGCAGCCAAGCGGGCTATACGCAGTATTTT
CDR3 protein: CASSQAGYTQYF

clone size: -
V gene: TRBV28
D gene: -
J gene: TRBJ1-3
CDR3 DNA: TGTGCCAGCAGTCCCATGGGCTCTGGAAACACCATATATTTT
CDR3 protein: CASSPMGSGNTIYF

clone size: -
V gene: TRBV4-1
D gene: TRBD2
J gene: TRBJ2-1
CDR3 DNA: TGCGCCAGCAGCCCCAGGACTAGCGGGAGACTGTCCTACAATGAGCAGTTCTTC
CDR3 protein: CASSPRTSGRLSYNEQFF

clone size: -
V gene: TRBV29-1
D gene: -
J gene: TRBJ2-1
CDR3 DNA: TGCAGCGTTGAATCCGCTTTGGGACCCAGACTCCTCTTC
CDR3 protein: CSVESALGPRLLF

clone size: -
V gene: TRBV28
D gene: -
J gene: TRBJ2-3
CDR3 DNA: TGTGCCAGCAGTAATATGGACTGGTCTGTGACAGATACGCAGTATTTT
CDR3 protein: CASSNMDWSVTDTQYF

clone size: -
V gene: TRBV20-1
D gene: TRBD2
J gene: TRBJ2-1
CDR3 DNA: TGCAGTGCTTTCCTCAGCGGGAGGCAGTTCTTC
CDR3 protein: CSAFLSGRQFF

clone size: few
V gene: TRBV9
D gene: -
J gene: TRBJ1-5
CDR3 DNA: TGTGCCAGCAGCGTATCCCTTCAGCCCCAGCATTTT
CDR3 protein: CASSVSLQPQHF

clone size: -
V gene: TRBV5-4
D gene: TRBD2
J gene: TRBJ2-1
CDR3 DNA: TGTGCCAGCAGCCCGGGACTAGCGGGTTACAATGAGCAGTTCTTC
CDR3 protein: CASSPGLAGYNEQFF

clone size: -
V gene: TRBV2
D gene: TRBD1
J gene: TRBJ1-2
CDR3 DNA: TGTGCCAGCAGCGTTGGACAGGGGGTGGATGGCTACACCTTC
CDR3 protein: CASSVGQGVDGYTF

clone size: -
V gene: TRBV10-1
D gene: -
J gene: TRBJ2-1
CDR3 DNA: TGCGCCAGCAGTGCCGATGCTCGAGTCTTATTGGGTGGGTCCTACAATGAGCAGTTCTTC
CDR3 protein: CASSADARVLLGGSYNEQFF

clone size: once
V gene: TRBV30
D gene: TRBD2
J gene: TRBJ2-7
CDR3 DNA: TGTGCCTGGGCCGGGAGGGTTAGCGTGAGCTCCTACGAGCAGTACTTC
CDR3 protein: CAWAGRVSVSSYEQYF

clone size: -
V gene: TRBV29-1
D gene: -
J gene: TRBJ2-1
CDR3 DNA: TGCAGCGTTGAGGGGGGCGACAATGAGCAGTTCTTC
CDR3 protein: CSVEGGDNEQFF

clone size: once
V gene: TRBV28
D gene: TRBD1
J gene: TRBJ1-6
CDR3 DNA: TGTGCCAGCAGTTTAAGAGGGACAGGGGATCCACCCCTCCACTTT
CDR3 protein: CASSLRGTGDPPLHF

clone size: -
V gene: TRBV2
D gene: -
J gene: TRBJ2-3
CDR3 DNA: TGTGCCAGCAGGGCCGGGACGGCCAACACAGATACGCAGTATTTT
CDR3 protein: CASRAGTANTDTQYF

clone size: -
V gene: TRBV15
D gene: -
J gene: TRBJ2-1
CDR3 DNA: TGTGCCACCAGCCTGACCCCCGGGGATGAGCAGTTCTTC
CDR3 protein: CATSLTPGDEQFF

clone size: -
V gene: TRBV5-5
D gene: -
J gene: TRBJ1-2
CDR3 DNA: TGTGCCAGCAGCGTATTGGAGGAAGGCTACACCTTC
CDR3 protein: CASSVLEEGYTF

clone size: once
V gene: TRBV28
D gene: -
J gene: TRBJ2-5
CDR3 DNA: TGTGCCAGCAGCAGGGGGGGGGAGACCCAGTACTTC
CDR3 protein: CASSRGGETQYF

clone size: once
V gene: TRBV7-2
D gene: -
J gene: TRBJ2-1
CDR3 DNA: TGTGCCAGCAGCTTAGCATCCATAGACAATGAGCAGTTCTTC
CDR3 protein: CASSLASIDNEQFF

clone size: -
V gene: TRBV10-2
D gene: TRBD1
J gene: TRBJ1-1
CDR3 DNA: TGCGCCAGCGAAGGACAGGGGGCGGCATCTGAAGCTTTCTTT
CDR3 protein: CASEGQGAASEAFF

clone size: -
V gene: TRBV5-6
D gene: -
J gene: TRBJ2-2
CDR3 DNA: TGTGCCAGCAGCTGGACTGAGCGTTCCGGGGAGCTGTTTTTT
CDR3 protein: CASSWTERSGELFF

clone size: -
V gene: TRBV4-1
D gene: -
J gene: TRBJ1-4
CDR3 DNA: TGCGCCAGCAGCCAAAGGTTCCCCGGGGTGGTTGGTGAAAAACTGTTTTTT
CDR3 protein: CASSQRFPGVVGEKLFF

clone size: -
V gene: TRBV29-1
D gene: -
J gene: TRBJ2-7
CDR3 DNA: TGCAGCGTTGGGACAGTACTTACCTACGAGCAGTACTTC
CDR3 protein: CSVGTVLTYEQYF

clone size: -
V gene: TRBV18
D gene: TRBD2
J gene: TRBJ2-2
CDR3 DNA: TGTGCCAGCTCACCCGGGACTAGCGGGAGAGGCACCGGGGAGCTGTTTTTT
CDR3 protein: CASSPGTSGRGTGELFF

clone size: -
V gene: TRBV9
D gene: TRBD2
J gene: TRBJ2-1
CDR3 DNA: TGTGCCAGCAGCTTACTAGCGGGAGTTACGAGCTCCTACAATGAGCAGTTCTTC
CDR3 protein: CASSLLAGVTSSYNEQFF

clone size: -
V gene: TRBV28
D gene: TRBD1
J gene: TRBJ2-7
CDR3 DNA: TGTGCCAGCAGTCATACCGGGACAGGGGGCTACGAGCAGTACTTC
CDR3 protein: CASSHTGTGGYEQYF

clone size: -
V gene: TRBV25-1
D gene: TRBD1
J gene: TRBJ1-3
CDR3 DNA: TGTGCCAGCAGTGACCCCCACAGGGGCTCTGGAAACACCATATATTTT
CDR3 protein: CASSDPHRGSGNTIYF

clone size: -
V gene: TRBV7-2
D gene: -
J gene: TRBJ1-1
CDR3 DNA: TGTGCCAGCAGCTCCGGGGGGGGTGCCACTGAAGCTTTCTTT
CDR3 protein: CASSSGGGATEAFF

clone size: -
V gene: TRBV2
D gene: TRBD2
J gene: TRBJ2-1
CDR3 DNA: TGTGCCAGCAGTGGCGGGAGCAGCTCCTACAATGAGCAGTTCTTC
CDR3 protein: CASSGGSSSYNEQFF

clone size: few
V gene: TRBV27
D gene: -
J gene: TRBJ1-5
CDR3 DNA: TGTGCCAGCAGCAGGGTCAGTGGCAATCAGCCCCAGCATTTT
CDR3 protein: CASSRVSGNQPQHF

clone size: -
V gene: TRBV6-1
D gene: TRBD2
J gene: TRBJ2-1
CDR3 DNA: TGTGCCAGCAGTGAAATGACTAGCGGGTACAATGAGCAGTTCTTC
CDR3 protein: CASSEMTSGYNEQFF

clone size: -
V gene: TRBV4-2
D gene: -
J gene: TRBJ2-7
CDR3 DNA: TGTGCCAGCAGCCAAGGAATCCAGCTCTACGAGCAGTACTTC
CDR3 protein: CASSQGIQLYEQYF

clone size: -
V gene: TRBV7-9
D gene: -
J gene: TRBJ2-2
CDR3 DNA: TGTGCCAGCAGCTTATTTGGGGAGCTGTTTTTT
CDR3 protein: CASSLFGELFF

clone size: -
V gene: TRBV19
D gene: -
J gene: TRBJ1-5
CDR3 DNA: TGTGCCAGTAGTATTCCCGGGACGCAGCAGCCCCAGCATTTT
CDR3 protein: CASSIPGTQQPQHF

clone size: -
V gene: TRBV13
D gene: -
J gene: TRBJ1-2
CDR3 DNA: TGTGCCAGCAGCTTCGACATCTCAGGCTACACCTTC
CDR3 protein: CASSFDISGYTF

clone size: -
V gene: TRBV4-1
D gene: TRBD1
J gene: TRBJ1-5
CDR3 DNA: TGCGCCAGCAGCCCCTACCCTAGGGGGCAAAGCAATCAGCCCCAGCATTTT
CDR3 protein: CASSPYPRGQSNQPQHF

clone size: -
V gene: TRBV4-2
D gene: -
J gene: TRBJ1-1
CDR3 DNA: TGTGCCAGCAGCCAAGATACGGTAGGGTTTCGCACTGAAGCTTTCTTT
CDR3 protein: CASSQDTVGFRTEAFF